The 2 T cell receptor beta chains given below trace back to one sample, sequenced in a study of technical replicates of blood from a handful of donors (dated by TCRdb to about 2017). Receptors were amplified or captured by the immunoSEQ multiplex PCR assay. As stored in TCRdb, this immuneACCESS dataset retains in-frame rearrangements with V and J assigned. A fraction of the clones does not appear; measured against another copy, unresolved V genes explain less than half of the discrepancy, and the remainder lacks a known reason. The sample contains around 72,000 clones, 95% to 98% of them found a single time. The ten largest clones add up to less than 0.25% of the sample. Sequencing used T cells isolated from PBMCs. Source of these receptors: a human donor in good health.

The chain links TRBV14 to TRBJ2-5; D may be TRBD1 (6 bases). Germline V gene lookup returns CDR1 SGHDN and CDR2 FVKESK. CDR3 length: 14 amino acids. V gave up 4 bases and J gave up 5 bases, with 14 bases separating them. The CDR3: CASSLKQGRETQYF. DNA for the CDR3: TGTGCCAGCAGCCTGAAGCAGGGGCGGGAGACCCAGTACTTC.

The V and J genes are TRBV7-9 and TRBJ2-7; D ambiguous. The CDR3 has 13 residues. Trimming left V 1 base short and J 3 bases short, with 7 bases between. Germline-derived CDR1 and CDR2 are SEHNR and FQNEAQ (reference sequence). This CDR3 reads CASSLDSHYEQYF. The CDR3 DNA reads as TGTGCCAGCAGCTTAGACAGCCACTACGAGCAGTACTTC.